This paragraph reports one T cell receptor (beta chain). The antigen is unknown. This specimen belongs to a study of beta chain features in type 1 diabetes. Findings and limits, study-wide: Among all four CD4+ subsets, Type 1 diabetes patients had TCRB CDR3s that were moderately but significantly shorter. Amplification by PCR could prefer shorter templates, with the same effect in patients and controls.

CDR3 length: 17 residues. V shed 1 base and J 3 bases; nucleotides not matched to a gene: 12. The germline V gene encodes CDR1 LGHNA and CDR2 YNFKEQ. TCRB transcripts that were expressed got sequenced, as all of the isolated RNA had been reverse transcribed. The study sequenced naive, central memory and regulatory T cell samples to an average of about 3.57 million reads. Data came from immunoSEQ multiplex PCR; TCRdb stores just in-frame clones and leaves some out. The table records under 200,000 clones, 6.5% to 10% of them present only once. The clonotype originates from a young woman with type 1 diabetes. The V and J genes are TRBV4-2 and TRBJ2-7; TRBD2 matches at 7 bases. Sequencing used central memory CD4+ T cells from blood. In DNA, the CDR3 is TGTGCCAGCAGCCAAGGTCCGGGTGGCGGGGGAAACTACGAGCAGTACTTC. Encoded protein: CASSQGPGGGGNYEQYF.